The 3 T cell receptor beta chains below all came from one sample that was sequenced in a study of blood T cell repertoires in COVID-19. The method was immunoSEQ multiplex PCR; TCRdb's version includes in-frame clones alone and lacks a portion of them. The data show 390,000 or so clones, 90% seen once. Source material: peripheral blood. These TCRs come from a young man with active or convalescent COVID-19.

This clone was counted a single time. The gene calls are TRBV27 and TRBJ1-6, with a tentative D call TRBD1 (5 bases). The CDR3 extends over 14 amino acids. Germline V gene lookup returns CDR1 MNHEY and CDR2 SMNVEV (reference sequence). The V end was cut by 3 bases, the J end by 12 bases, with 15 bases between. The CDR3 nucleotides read TGTGCCAGCAGTTTTGGCACAGGTTATCAACCCCTCCACTTT. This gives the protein CASSFGTGYQPLHF.

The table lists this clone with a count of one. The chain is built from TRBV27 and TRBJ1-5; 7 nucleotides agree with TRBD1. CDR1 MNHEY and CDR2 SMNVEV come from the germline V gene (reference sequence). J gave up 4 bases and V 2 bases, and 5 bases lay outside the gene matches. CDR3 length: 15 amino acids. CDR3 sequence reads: CASSLEGALNQPQHF. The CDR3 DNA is TGTGCCAGCAGTTTAGAGGGGGCGCTGAATCAGCCCCAGCATTTT.

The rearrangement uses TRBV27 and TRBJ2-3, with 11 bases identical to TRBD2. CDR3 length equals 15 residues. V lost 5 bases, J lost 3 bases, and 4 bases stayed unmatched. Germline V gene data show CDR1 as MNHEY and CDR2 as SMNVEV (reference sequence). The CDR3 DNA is TGTGCCAGCAGTCTTAGCGGGAGGGTAACAGATACGCAGTATTTT. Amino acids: CASSLSGRVTDTQYF.